A single sample gave rise to the 11 T cell receptor beta chains below, sequenced in a study of cytomegalovirus exposure and HLA in healthy donors. PCR was performed using 60 Vbeta and 13 Jbeta primers. The table came from immunoSEQ multiplex PCR; TCRdb's copy has only in-frame clones and leaves some out. The profile shows some 77,000 clones, about 79% of them singletons. The sample consisted of PBMCs. These receptors were obtained from a woman between 35 and 50 years old in good health and CMV-seronegative.

The genes are TRBV7-2 and TRBJ2-7, with 8 bases fitting TRBD2. Unmatched junction bases numbered 5, after V lost 5 bases and J lost 2 bases. The CDR3 consists of 14 residues. CDR1 and CDR2 from the germline V gene are SGHTA and FQGNSA. The CDR3 DNA follows: TGTGCCAGCAGCCTTAGCGGGACGGCCTACGAGCAGTACTTC. Protein sequence: CASSLSGTAYEQYF.

V and J are TRBV2 and TRBJ2-7, with a weak D call TRBD1 (6 bases). The V and J ends lost 8 bases and 5 bases respectively, with 25 bases between them. Germline V lookup: CDR1 SNHLY, CDR2 FYNNEI. The CDR3 is 16 residues long. The chain's CDR3 is CASSQGYGTPENEQYF. CDR3 bases: TGTGCCAGCTCCCAAGGTTATGGGACACCCGAAAACGAGCAGTACTTC.

The CDR3 DNA sequence: TGCGCCAGCAGCCAGGTACAGGGGGGTCAAGAGACCCAGTACTTC. Encoded protein: CASSQVQGGQETQYF. This chain links TRBV4-3 with TRBJ2-5; 8 nucleotides match TRBD1. The CDR3 consists of 15 residues. The trim removed 3 bases at V and 2 bases at J, leaving 5 bases unmatched. CDR1 LGHNA and CDR2 YSLEER come from the germline V gene.

This rearrangement joins TRBV7-8 to TRBJ2-7; D is ambiguous. CDR1 is SGHVS, CDR2 FQNEAQ, per germline. V was clipped by 0 bases and J by 2 bases, with 11 bases between them. This CDR3 spans 15 amino acids. CDR3 loop: CASSLAPDWAYEQYF. CDR3 DNA sequence: TGTGCCAGCAGCTTAGCGCCCGACTGGGCCTACGAGCAGTACTTC.

The chain recombines TRBV5-1 with TRBJ2-5; 10 bases map to TRBD1. The J call may be mistaken, given a closer DNA end match to TRBJ2-7. The germline CDR1 and CDR2 sequences are SGHRS and YFSETQ. The CDR3 extends over 18 amino acids. CDR3 nucleotide sequence: TGCGCCAGCAGCTCTTTGACAGGGGGCAGGACTAGCCCCTACGAGCAGTACTTC. Translation: CASSSLTGGRTSPYEQYF.

V and J are TRBV30 and TRBJ2-5, with TRBD1 matching 7 bases. The CDR3 has 13 residues. The V and J ends lost 3 bases and 5 bases, in that order; junction bases with no gene match: 6. Germline V gives CDR1 GTSNPN, CDR2 SVGIG (reference sequence). In nucleotides, the CDR3 is TGTGCCTGGAGCAAACAGGGGCGGGAGACCCAGTACTTC. Translation gives CAWSKQGRETQYF. The full variable domain, its missing parts supplied by reference TRBV30 and TRBJ2-5, is SQTIHQWPATLVQPVGSPLSLECTVEGTSNPNLYWYRQAAGRGLQLLFYSVGIGQISSEVPQNLSASRPQDRQFILSSKKLLLSDSGFYLCAWSKQGRETQYFGPGTRLLVL.

This CDR3 reads CASGPGLTGNTIYF. CDR3 nucleotides: TGTGCTAGTGGCCCGGGACTTACTGGAAACACCATATATTTT. V is TRBV12-5 and J is TRBJ1-3, with D possibly matching TRBD1 (5 bases). This CDR3 is built from 14 residues. V lost 6 bases and J 2 bases, leaving 11 bases between the germline ends. Germline V gene sequence: CDR1 LGHNT, CDR2 FRNRAP.

The table lists this clone with a count of one. The chain uses TRBV7-6 and TRBJ2-2, with 10 bases that match TRBD2. The CDR3 is made up of 19 amino acids. The V segment lost 4 bases and the J segment 1 base; nucleotides outside the gene matches: 12. CDR1 is SGHVS and CDR2 is FNYEAQ in the germline V gene. The DNA for the CDR3 is TGTGCCAGCAGCTCCCTGCCTAGCGGGAGTGGGGGGAACACCGGGGAGCTGTTTTTT. Its translation: CASSSLPSGSGGNTGELFF.

The chain couples TRBV28 to TRBJ2-6; 7 bases agree with TRBD2. Per the germline V gene, CDR1 is MDHEN and CDR2 is SYDVKM. The CDR3 sequence is 16 residues long. V was clipped by 7 bases and J by 1 base; unmatched bases: 7. CDR3 bases: TGTGCCAGCACCCCCGGGGAGGGGTCTGGGGCCAACGTCCTGACTTTC. It encodes CASTPGEGSGANVLTF. Looking up the rest from reference TRBV28 and TRBJ2-6 gives the full variable domain: DVKVTQSSRYLVKRTGEKVFLECVQDMDHENMFWYRQDPGLGLRLIYFSYDVKMKEKGDIPEGYSVSREKKERFSLILESASTNQTSMYLCASTPGEGSGANVLTFGAGSRLTVL.

The chain couples TRBV11-2 to TRBJ2-6; a weak D match, TRBD1 (6 bases). Germline V CDR1 and CDR2: SGHAT, FQNNGV. V was pared by 0 bases and J by 2 bases, with 17 bases between. The CDR3 totals 19 residues. The CDR3 DNA is TGTGCCAGCAGCTTAGATCGAACAGGGATAGGTGCTGGGGCCAACGTCCTGACTTTC. Its translation: CASSLDRTGIGAGANVLTF.

The rearrangement joins TRBV6-6 to TRBJ2-7; tentatively, D is TRBD1 (6 bases). Trimming removed 0 bases from V and 2 bases from J, with 8 bases in between. Germline V CDR1 and CDR2: MNHNY, SVGAGI (reference sequence). The CDR3 spans 14 residues. The chain's CDR3 is CASSYSQGTYEQYF. CDR3 sequence (DNA): TGTGCCAGCAGTTACTCACAGGGCACCTACGAGCAGTACTTC.